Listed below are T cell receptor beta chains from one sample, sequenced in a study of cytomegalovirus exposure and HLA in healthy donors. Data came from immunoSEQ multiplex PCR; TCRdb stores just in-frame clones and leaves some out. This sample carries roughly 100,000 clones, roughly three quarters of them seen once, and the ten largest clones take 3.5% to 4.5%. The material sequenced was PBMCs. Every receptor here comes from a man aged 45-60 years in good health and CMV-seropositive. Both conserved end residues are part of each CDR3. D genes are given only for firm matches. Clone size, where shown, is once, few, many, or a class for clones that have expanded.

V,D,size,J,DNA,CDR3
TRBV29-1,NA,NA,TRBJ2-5,TGCAGCGTTGCGGCGGAGCAAGAGACCCAGTACTTC,CSVAAEQETQYF
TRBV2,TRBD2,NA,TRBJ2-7,TGTGCCAGCCATAGCGGGAGCTCCTACGAGCAGTACTTC,CASHSGSSYEQYF
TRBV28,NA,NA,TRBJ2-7,TGTGCCAGCAGTTTTTCCCCGCTACCCCCGGCGGGAGAGCAGTACTTC,CASSFSPLPPAGEQYF
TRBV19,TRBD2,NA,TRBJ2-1,TGTGCCAGTAGTAGTTTAGCGGGAGAGGTATACAATGAGCAGTTCTTC,CASSSLAGEVYNEQFF
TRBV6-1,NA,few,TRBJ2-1,TGTGCCAGCAGTGGAGAGGTCCTCTACAATGAGCAGTTCTTC,CASSGEVLYNEQFF
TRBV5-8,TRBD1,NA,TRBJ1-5,TGTGCCAGCAGCTTATTAGGACAGGTCCTAAATAGCAATCAGCCCCAGCATTTT,CASSLLGQVLNSNQPQHF
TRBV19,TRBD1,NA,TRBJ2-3,TGTGCCAGTGTTTCGACAGGGGGGGGCACAGATACGCAGTATTTT,CASVSTGGGTDTQYF
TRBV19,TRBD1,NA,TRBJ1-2,TGTGCCAGTACGCCGACAGGGCCTGGTGGCTACACCTTC,CASTPTGPGGYTF
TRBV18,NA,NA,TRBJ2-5,TGTGCCAGCTCACCCCTGATGACAGCTTATCAAGAGACCCAGTACTTC,CASSPLMTAYQETQYF
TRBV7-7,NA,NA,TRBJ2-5,TGTGCCAGCAGCTTAGGAGGGGAAGGAGGGCAGACCCAGTACTTC,CASSLGGEGGQTQYF
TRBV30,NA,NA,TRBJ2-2,TGTGCCTGGAGTGTAAGGTCTAGAGGTCGGTTTCGCGGGGAGCTGTTTTTT,CAWSVRSRGRFRGELFF
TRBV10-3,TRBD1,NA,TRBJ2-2,TGTGCCATCAGTGAGTCGACGGGACAGGGCCTAGGACAGCTGTTTTTT,CAISESTGQGLGQLFF
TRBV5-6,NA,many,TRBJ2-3,TGTGCCAGCAGCCCTGAGCGGAGTCGGAGTCTCTTAGATACGCAGTATTTT,CASSPERSRSLLDTQYF
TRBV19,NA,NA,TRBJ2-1,TGTGCCAGTAGTAAACCACTCGGGGAGCAGTTCTTC,CASSKPLGEQFF
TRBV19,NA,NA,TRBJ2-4,TGTGCCAGTAGTATAGCTCCGGACAGTCAAAACATTCAGTACTTC,CASSIAPDSQNIQYF
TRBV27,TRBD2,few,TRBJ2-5,TGTGCCAGCAGTCCACTAGGGACTAGCGGGAGTACCCAGTACTTC,CASSPLGTSGSTQYF
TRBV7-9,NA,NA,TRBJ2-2,TGTGCCAGCAGCCTCGGATCGGGAACCGGGGAGCTGTTTTTT,CASSLGSGTGELFF
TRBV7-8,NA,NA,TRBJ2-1,TGTGCCAGCACCTATGTTGCAGGGTCCTACAATGAGCAGTTCTTC,CASTYVAGSYNEQFF
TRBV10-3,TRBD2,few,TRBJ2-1,TGTGCCATCAGAGGGACTAGCGGGAGGGCCCATGAGCAGTTCTTC,CAIRGTSGRAHEQFF
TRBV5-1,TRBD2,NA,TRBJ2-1,TGCGCCAGCAGCTCCGGACTAGCAGATTACAATGAGCAGTTCTTC,CASSSGLADYNEQFF
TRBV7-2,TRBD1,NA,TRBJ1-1,TGTGCCAGCAGCCAGGACAGGGTAGGGGTGAACACTGAAGCTTTCTTT,CASSQDRVGVNTEAFF
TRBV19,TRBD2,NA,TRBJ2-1,TGTGCCAGTAGTAAGCCTAGCGGGGCCTACAATGAGCAGTTCTTC,CASSKPSGAYNEQFF
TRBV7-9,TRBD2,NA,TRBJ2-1,TGTTCCAGCAGCTTAGAGGCCCAGCGGGAGGGGTACAATGAGCAGTTCTTC,CSSSLEAQREGYNEQFF
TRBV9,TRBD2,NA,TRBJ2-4,TGTGCCAGCAGCGTAGGTCTCTGGACTAGCCCACTAGCCAAAAACATTCAGTACTTC,CASSVGLWTSPLAKNIQYF
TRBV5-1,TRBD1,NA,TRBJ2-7,TGCGCCAGCAGCCTGGGACAGGCCCTCTCCTACGAGCAGTACTTC,CASSLGQALSYEQYF
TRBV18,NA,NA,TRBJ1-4,TGTGCCAGCTCGGCTCAGGGTTCTAATGAAAAACTGTTTTTT,CASSAQGSNEKLFF
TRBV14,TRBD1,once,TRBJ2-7,TGTGCCAGCAGCCCCCGTCAGGGGGTTTCCTACGAGCAGTACTTC,CASSPRQGVSYEQYF
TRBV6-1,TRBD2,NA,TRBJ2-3,TGTGCCAGCACCTCACCAGCGGGAGCGACAGATACGCAGTATTTT,CASTSPAGATDTQYF
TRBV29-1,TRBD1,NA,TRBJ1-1,TGCAGCGTTTTGGACAGGGTAGGCCTCATGAACACTGAAGCTTTCTTT,CSVLDRVGLMNTEAFF
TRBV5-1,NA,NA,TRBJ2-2,TGCGCCAGCAGCTTGGGAGTATCGGGCACCGGGGAGCTGTTTTTT,CASSLGVSGTGELFF
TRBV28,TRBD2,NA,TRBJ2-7,TGTGCCAGCAGTTTAAATTACCGCGGGAGGGTTGCAAGCGAGCAGTACTTC,CASSLNYRGRVASEQYF
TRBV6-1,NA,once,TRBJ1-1,TGTGCCATTCGTCAGGGGCTCGGGACTGAAGCTTTCTTT,CAIRQGLGTEAFF
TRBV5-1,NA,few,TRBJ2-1,TGCGCCAGCAGCTTGTGGGGACAACACAATGAGCAGTTCTTC,CASSLWGQHNEQFF
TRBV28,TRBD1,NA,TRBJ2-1,TGTGCCAGCAGATCAGGACAGGGTACCTACAATGAGCAGTTCTTC,CASRSGQGTYNEQFF
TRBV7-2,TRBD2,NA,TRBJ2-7,TGTGCCAGCAGCCCCGATTGGAGCGGGAGTCGATACGAGCAGTACTTC,CASSPDWSGSRYEQYF
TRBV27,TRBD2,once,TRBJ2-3,TGTGCCAGCAGTTCCCTTCGGGAGGGCACAGATACGCAGTATTTT,CASSSLREGTDTQYF
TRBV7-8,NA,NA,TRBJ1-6,TGTGCCAGCAGCGAGGATACAATACTTAATAATTCACCCCTCCACTTT,CASSEDTILNNSPLHF
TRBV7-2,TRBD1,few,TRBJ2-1,TGTGCCAGCAGCCCTCAATTGGGACAGGGGGCTTACAATGAGCAGTTCTTC,CASSPQLGQGAYNEQFF
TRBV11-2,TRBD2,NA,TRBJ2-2,TGTGCCAGCAGTCTAGCGGGATTGACCGGGGAGCTGTTTTTT,CASSLAGLTGELFF
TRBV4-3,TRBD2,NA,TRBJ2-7,TGCGCCAGCAGCCAAGAGGCTAGCGGGAGCCACGAGCAGTACTTC,CASSQEASGSHEQYF
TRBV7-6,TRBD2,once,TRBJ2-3,TGTGCCAGCAGTCAAAATAGCGGGAGGGGCACAGATACGCAGTATTTT,CASSQNSGRGTDTQYF
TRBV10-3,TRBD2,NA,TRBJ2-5,TGTGCCATCAGTGAAGGGGCGGGAGGGCCTGGGGAGACCCAGTACTTC,CAISEGAGGPGETQYF
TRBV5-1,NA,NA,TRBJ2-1,TGCGCCAGCAGCTTTTACGGGAGCTCCTACAATGAGCAGTTCTTC,CASSFYGSSYNEQFF